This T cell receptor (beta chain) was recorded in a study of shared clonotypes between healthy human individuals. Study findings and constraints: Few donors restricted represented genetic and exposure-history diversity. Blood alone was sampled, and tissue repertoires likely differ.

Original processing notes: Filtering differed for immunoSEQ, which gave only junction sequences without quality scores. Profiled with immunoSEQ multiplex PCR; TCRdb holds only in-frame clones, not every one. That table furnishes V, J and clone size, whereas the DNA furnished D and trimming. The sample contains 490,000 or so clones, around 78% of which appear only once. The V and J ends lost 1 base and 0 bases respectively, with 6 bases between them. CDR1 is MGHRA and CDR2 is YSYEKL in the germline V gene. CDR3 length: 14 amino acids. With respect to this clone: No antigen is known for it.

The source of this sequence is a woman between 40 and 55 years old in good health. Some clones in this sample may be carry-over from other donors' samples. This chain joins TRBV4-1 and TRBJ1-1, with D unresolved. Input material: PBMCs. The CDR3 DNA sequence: TGCGCCAGCAGCCAAGGACACCTGAACACTGAAGCTTTCTTT. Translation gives CASSQGHLNTEAFF.